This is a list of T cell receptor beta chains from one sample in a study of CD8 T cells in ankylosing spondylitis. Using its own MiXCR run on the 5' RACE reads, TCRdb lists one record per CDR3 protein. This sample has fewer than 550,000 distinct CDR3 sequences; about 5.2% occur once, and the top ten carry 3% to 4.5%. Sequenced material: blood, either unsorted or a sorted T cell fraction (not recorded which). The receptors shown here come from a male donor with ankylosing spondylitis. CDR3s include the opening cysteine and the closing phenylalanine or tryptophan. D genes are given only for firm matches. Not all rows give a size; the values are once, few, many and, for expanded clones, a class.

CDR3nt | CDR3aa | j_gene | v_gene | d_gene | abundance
TGTGCCAGCAGCTGGGACAGCTCCTACGAGCAGTACTTC | CASSWDSSYEQYF | TRBJ2-7 | TRBV7-9 | TRBD1 | many
TGTGCCAGCAGCCCACCGACAGGGACCCAGTACTTC | CASSPPTGTQYF | TRBJ2-5 | TRBV7-2 | NA | many
TGCAGCGTTGAAGATGTGCACAGGGGGAAGACCCAGTACTTC | CSVEDVHRGKTQYF | TRBJ2-5 | TRBV29-1 | TRBD1 | many
TGCGCCAGCAGCTTGGCGACAGGACAGGGAAAGACCCAGTACTTC | CASSLATGQGKTQYF | TRBJ2-5 | TRBV5-1 | TRBD1 | many
TGCGCCAGCAGCCAAGCGTTAGGGGGGAACGAGCAGTACTTC | CASSQALGGNEQYF | TRBJ2-7 | TRBV4-1 | NA | few
TGTGCCAGCAGCCAAGATTCGGTCCTTCAAGAGACCCAGTACTTC | CASSQDSVLQETQYF | TRBJ2-5 | TRBV4-2 | NA | few
TGCGCCAGCAGCCGAGGGACGGTAACAGATACGCAGTATTTT | CASSRGTVTDTQYF | TRBJ2-3 | TRBV4-1 | NA | many
TGCGCCAGCAGCCAGGGGGGGGGATGGAATCAGCCCCAGCATTTT | CASSQGGGWNQPQHF | TRBJ1-5 | TRBV4-3 | NA | many
TGCAGTGCTAGAGTTCCCGGACAGGCCGAGCAGTACTTC | CSARVPGQAEQYF | TRBJ2-7 | TRBV20-1 | TRBD1 | few
TGCGCCAGCAGCTTGGCCGTTACCAACTCTGGAAACACCATATATTTT | CASSLAVTNSGNTIYF | TRBJ1-3 | TRBV5-1 | NA | NA
TGCGCCAGCAGCTTGACGTGGGGGCGCTTGACTGAAGCTTTCTTT | CASSLTWGRLTEAFF | TRBJ1-1 | TRBV5-1 | NA | many
TGTGCCATCAGTGACAGGGTGTCCCAGCCCCAGCATTTT | CAISDRVSQPQHF | TRBJ1-5 | TRBV10-3 | NA | many
TGCAGTGCTAGAGATGGGGGGAACTATGGCTACACCTTC | CSARDGGNYGYTF | TRBJ1-2 | TRBV20-1 | NA | many
TGTGCCAGCAGTTATTCAGCGAGCTCTGGGGCCAACGTCCTGACTTTC | CASSYSASSGANVLTF | TRBJ2-6 | TRBV6-5 | NA | many
TGTGCCAGCAGCGGGTCCGGACACACAGATACGCAGTATTTT | CASSGSGHTDTQYF | TRBJ2-3 | TRBV9 | NA | many
TGCGCCAGCAGCCAAGATGGGGGAAGCTCCTACGAGCAGTACTTC | CASSQDGGSSYEQYF | TRBJ2-7 | TRBV4-3 | NA | few
TGTGCCAGCAGCCAAGCGTCGGGAGCAACTAATGAAAAACTGTTTTTT | CASSQASGATNEKLFF | TRBJ1-4 | TRBV4-2 | NA | many
TGTGCCAGCAGTGAACCGGGACTAGCGGATAGCTCCTACGAGCAGTACTTC | CASSEPGLADSSYEQYF | TRBJ2-7 | TRBV25-1 | TRBD2 | many
TGTGCCAGCGGCCGTCCGGGGGTCGACGAGCAGTACTTC | CASGRPGVDEQYF | TRBJ2-7 | TRBV6-6 | NA | few
TGTGCCAGCAGCTCCCCCGTCTGGCGGGGGAACAATGAGCAGTTCTTC | CASSSPVWRGNNEQFF | TRBJ2-1 | TRBV7-2 | TRBD2 | many
TGTGCCAGCAGTATCCGGGGGACAGATACGCAGTATTTT | CASSIRGTDTQYF | TRBJ2-3 | TRBV12-3/TRBV12-4 | NA | many
TGTGCCAGCAGTGAAACAGCCTACAATGAGCAGTTCTTC | CASSETAYNEQFF | TRBJ2-1 | TRBV6-1 | NA | many
TGCAGTGCAAAGGGCCTCCGAGGTAAACTCTACAATGAGCAGTTCTTC | CSAKGLRGKLYNEQFF | TRBJ2-1 | TRBV20-1 | NA | many
TGTGCCAGCAGTTTATGGGGGGCAGATACGCAGTATTTT | CASSLWGADTQYF | TRBJ2-3 | TRBV28 | NA | many
TGTGCTAGTGGTTTGGGATTAGGGCCCGAATACACCTTC | CASGLGLGPEYTF | TRBJ1-2 | TRBV12-5 | NA | many
TGTGCCAGCAGCTTGGGGCCTGTCACCGGGGAGCTGTTTTTT | CASSLGPVTGELFF | TRBJ2-2 | TRBV11-2 | NA | many
TGCAGCGTTGAAAGGGGCAGGGGCACAGATACGCAGTATTTT | CSVERGRGTDTQYF | TRBJ2-3 | TRBV29-1 | NA | NA
TGTGCCAGCAGCTCCGGAAGGGAGGTAGAGTACTTC | CASSSGREVEYF | TRBJ2-7 | TRBV7-9 | NA | many
TGTGCCAGCAGTTTGCTAGGGATTGGAGCCGATGGCTACACCTTC | CASSLLGIGADGYTF | TRBJ1-2 | TRBV12-3/TRBV12-4 | NA | many
TGTGCCAGCAGTTTTAAGTACTTAGATACGCAGTATTTT | CASSFKYLDTQYF | TRBJ2-3 | TRBV12-3/TRBV12-4 | NA | many
TGTGCCAGCAGCCCTCTTAGCGGGAGGGCCGTGGGTGAGCAGTTCTTC | CASSPLSGRAVGEQFF | TRBJ2-1 | TRBV7-8 | TRBD2 | few
TGTGCCAGCAGTTTCTCCCCCGGGACTAGCGGATTCAGCTCCTACAATGAGCAGTTCTTC | CASSFSPGTSGFSSYNEQFF | TRBJ2-1 | TRBV27 | TRBD2 | NA
TGTGCCAGCAGCTCCTATCCGGGACAGGGTAATTCAGATACGCAGTATTTT | CASSSYPGQGNSDTQYF | TRBJ2-3 | TRBV11-2 | TRBD1 | many
TGTGCCAGCAGCTTGGTAGGGGGGCGGGTCACAGATACGCAGTATTTT | CASSLVGGRVTDTQYF | TRBJ2-3 | TRBV5-6 | NA | many
TGTGCCATCAGTGAGTCGGCAGGGGGCAGGACAGATACGCAGTATTTT | CAISESAGGRTDTQYF | TRBJ2-3 | TRBV10-3 | TRBD1 | NA
TGCGCCAGCAGCCGACTAGCGGGAGGAGGCACAGATACGCAGTATTTT | CASSRLAGGGTDTQYF | TRBJ2-3 | TRBV5-1 | TRBD2 | many
TGCGCCAGCAGCTCTATGCCCCCAGGGGACGAGAACACTGAAGCTTTCTTT | CASSSMPPGDENTEAFF | TRBJ1-1 | TRBV5-1 | NA | many
TGTGCCAGCAAACAGGGGCAAGATACGCAGTATTTT | CASKQGQDTQYF | TRBJ2-3 | TRBV12-3/TRBV12-4 | TRBD1 | many
TGCGCCAGCAGCTTGTGGGGGCGGACTGAAGCTTTCTTT | CASSLWGRTEAFF | TRBJ1-1 | TRBV5-1 | NA | many
TGTGCCAGCAGCCAGTACGGCGGGACTAGCACAGATACGCAGTATTTT | CASSQYGGTSTDTQYF | TRBJ2-3 | TRBV5-5 | NA | NA
TGTGCCAGCAGCCAGTCCGGTGCAGATACGCAGTATTTT | CASSQSGADTQYF | TRBJ2-3 | TRBV13 | NA | few
TGCGCCAGCAGCTTCAGCGGCGGGATTGAGCAGTTCTTC | CASSFSGGIEQFF | TRBJ2-1 | TRBV5-1 | NA | many
TGCAGTGCTAGAGCCCACTTAAACAGGCTAAGCTCCTACGAGCAGTACTTC | CSARAHLNRLSSYEQYF | TRBJ2-7 | TRBV20-1 | NA | NA
TGCGCCAGCAGCTTGGGGGACAGTGCTGGGGCCAACGTCCTGACTTTC | CASSLGDSAGANVLTF | TRBJ2-6 | TRBV5-1 | TRBD1 | many
TGTGCCAGCAGCCAAGCTGAGGGTAGCACAGATACGCAGTATTTT | CASSQAEGSTDTQYF | TRBJ2-3 | TRBV4-2 | NA | many
TGTGCCAGCAGCGTATTGAGGGGACGCCCGAGCTCCTACAATGAGCAGTTCTTC | CASSVLRGRPSSYNEQFF | TRBJ2-1 | TRBV6-2/TRBV6-3 | NA | NA
TGTGCCAGCAGTGCTACAGGGGGGATGAACACTGAAGCTTTCTTT | CASSATGGMNTEAFF | TRBJ1-1 | TRBV6-4 | TRBD1 | few